The TCR beta chain described here comes from a study of blood T cell repertoires in COVID-19 (dated by TCRdb to about 2020). With regard to the full study: The collaborator samples originated in the United States, Italy and Spain and spanned the acute and convalescent phases of COVID-19. The prospective study material was composed of cDNA or gDNA derived from T cells, B-cell-depleted T cells, or PBMCs. The dataset comprised deeply sampled blood TCRbeta repertoires from subjects exposed to, actively infected with, or recovered from COVID-19. Samples came from the ongoing ImmuneRACE study (first 160 participants) plus 1,254 subjects from 6 global collaborators. The repertoires were released in a freely available public database meant as a resource for research on the immune response to SARS-CoV-2. A de-identified subject ID, COVID-19 status, age in years and sex were almost always included in the sample metadata. HLA class I and class II types, where available, came from metadata supplied by the sample provider rather than from assay-based typing. General study outcomes and caveats: The amount of clinical and demographic metadata varied by source and participant and was provided uncurated.

TCRbeta CDR3 regions were amplified from genomic DNA using the immunoSEQ Assay, a bias-controlled multiplex PCR. The paper's data handling went like this. The number of nucleated cells in each sample was estimated by amplification of reference gene primers within the assay. Sequence reads were collapsed and filtered to measure the absolute abundance of every unique TCRbeta CDR3 rearrangement. For each sample, productive Simpson clonality was calculated as the square root of Simpson's diversity index across productive rearrangements. TCRdb retrieved this table from immuneACCESS and kept in-frame rearrangements only. Not all clones are present; in checked studies, unresolved V genes account for under half, and no reason is known for the remainder. V, J and clone size are those of that table, while D and trimming were read from the DNA. A total of over 450,000 clones appear in this sample, about 89% of them only once. About 8.2% of the sample is taken by the ten largest.

At one collaborating source in Seattle, patients were enrolled during active infection and were followed longitudinally through the course of disease. The collaborating institutions used their own protocols to collect whole blood in K2EDTA tubes. For TCRbeta analysis, collaborators shipped samples in one of three forms: frozen whole blood, isolated PBMCs, or DNA extracted from either of those sample types. V was cut back by 4 bases and J by 5 bases, leaving a gap of 15 bases between them. Reading the germline V gene gives CDR1 SGHRS and CDR2 YFSETQ. Taken from cysteine to phenylalanine, the CDR3 has 14 residues. Only CDR3 DNA is held: 42 bases, read in frame from base 1. Concerning this clone: Its binding antigen is unknown. No base quality information exists; no much larger clone differs at one position.

The receptor was isolated from a woman aged 45 to 65 with COVID-19, enrolled during active disease. Material: peripheral blood. The V and J segments used are TRBV5-1 and TRBJ1-2; the D gene is possibly TRBD1, with 6 bases matching. CDR3 loop: CASSLTGLEYGYTF. The nucleotide sequence is given as TGCGCCAGCAGCCTCACAGGGCTAGAGTATGGCTACACCTTC.